Following are 3 T cell receptor beta chains from one sample sequenced in a study of T cells in Graves' hyperthyroidism and ophthalmopathy. From RNA transcripts, TCR beta CDR3 regions were amplified. The TCR CDR3 first-round RT-PCR relied on the HTBI primer set. TCRdb fed the multiplex PCR reads into MiXCR, producing one record per CDR3 protein. Of under 250,000 distinct CDR3 sequences detected, approximately 16% appear once; the ten largest clones hold about 50%. Sequences were obtained from blood. These TCRs come from a woman between 50 and 59 years old with Graves' hyperthyroidism.

The J gene is TRBJ2-1, the V gene TRBV4-1, with D hard to call. Trimming removed 0 bases at V and 10 bases at J, with 7 bases between. CDR3 size: 12 residues. Germline CDR1 and CDR2: MGHRA and YSYEKL. CDR3 sequence reads: CASSQDRWEQFF. DNA for the CDR3: TGCGCCAGCAGCCAAGATCGGTGGGAGCAGTTCTTC.

The J gene is TRBJ2-7, the V gene TRBV7-9; D gene unclear. In germline, CDR1 is SEHNR, CDR2 FQNEAQ (reference sequence). V was cut by 1 base and J by 5 bases, with 3 bases left in between. The CDR3 is 11 amino acids. CDR3 sequence reads: CASSLEHEQYF. DNA for the CDR3: TGTGCCAGCAGCTTAGAACACGAGCAGTACTTC.

This clonotype showed up many times. This chain uses TRBV2 with TRBJ1-2; TRBD1 matches at 9 bases. The CDR3 sequence is 14 residues long. Germline trimming cut 5 bases from V and 2 bases from J; bases unmatched to any gene: 3. Germline CDR1 is SNHLY and CDR2 is FYNNEI. The CDR3 is CASSSDRGNYGYTF. The DNA for the CDR3 is TGTGCCAGCAGTTCGGACAGGGGAAACTATGGCTACACCTTC. Full variable domain (outside the CDR3, taken from reference TRBV2 and TRBJ1-2): EPEVTQTPSHQVTQMGQEVILRCVPISNHLYFYWYRQILGQKVEFLVSFYNNEISEKSEIFDDQFSVERPDGSNFTLKIRSTKLEDSAMYFCASSSDRGNYGYTFGSGTRLTVV.